This T cell receptor beta chain was sequenced in a study of blood T cells in healthy people across ages. Study-level background: Roughly one uniquely barcoded beta molecule per two T cells was captured. Notes on the study in general: Per million T cells, TCR beta diversity dropped roughly linearly as age increased.

The CDR3 is 15 amino acids. Germline trimming cut 6 bases from V and 1 base from J; bases unmatched to any gene: 9. Germline-derived CDR1 and CDR2 are DFQATT and SNEGSKA (reference sequence). Concerning this clonotype: Its target is unknown.

The use of a sample-barcoded 5' primer and a J-beta primer mix characterized a second PCR of roughly 6 to 11 cycles. Sequencing of every sample gave 3 million or more CDR3-containing paired-end reads. From the 5' RACE reads, TCRdb called clonotypes with MiXCR, one entry per CDR3 protein. This sample carries about 1,800,000 distinct CDR3 sequences, roughly 28% of them seen once, and the ten largest clones take about 8%. The source of this sequence is a woman in her 30s in good health. This rearrangement joins TRBV20-1 to TRBJ1-5, with 7 bases that match TRBD1. Sequencing used blood. CDR3 bases: TGCAGTGCGAGCTTCCAGGGGGGGAGCAATCAGCCCCAGCATTTT. This encodes CSASFQGGSNQPQHF.